This record covers a single T cell receptor beta chain. The sample originates from a study of blood T cell repertoires in COVID-19. For the study at large: The origin of the acute and convalescent COVID-19 samples was the United States, Italy and Spain. PBMCs, B-cell-depleted T cells, or T cells provided the cDNA or gDNA that made up the material.

It was during active infection that Seattle patients were enrolled and then longitudinally followed. In the study's own analysis: Estimation of nucleated cell counts relied on the amplification of reference gene primers. Sequenced by immunoSEQ multiplex PCR; TCRdb stores in-frame clones only, minus some. The V and J calls and clone size were taken over from that table, and D and trimming were inferred from the DNA. This table holds 100,000 to 150,000 clones, 75% to 90% found once. CDR1 is MGHRA and CDR2 is YSYEKL in the germline V gene. This CDR3 spans 14 amino acids. V was shortened by 1 base and J by 2 bases, with 8 bases between the two germline ends.

Sequencing was performed on peripheral blood. This TCR was recovered from an elderly woman with COVID-19, enrolled during active disease. J is TRBJ1-2 and V is TRBV4-1, with a possible D match to TRBD1 (6 bases). The CDR3 protein is CASSQGTGNYGYTF. The CDR3 region has the DNA TGCGCCAGCAGCCAAGGTACAGGGAACTATGGCTACACCTTC.